This T cell receptor (beta chain) emerged from a study of tumor-infiltrating lymphocytes in localized non-small cell lung cancer. Sequencing was performed with immunoSEQ multiplex PCR; in TCRdb, only in-frame clones are kept and a portion is missing. Here the sample spans 10,000 or so clones, around 73% being singletons. Germline CDR1 SGHTA, CDR2 FQGNSA. The CDR3 extends over 13 amino acids. V was clipped by 0 bases and J by 2 bases, with 5 bases between them. The chain combines TRBV7-2 with TRBJ2-7; the D gene is possibly TRBD2 (5 bases). This clonotype was obtained from a human donor with non-small cell lung cancer. Sequenced sample: uninvolved lung tissue not adjacent to the tumor. For the CDR3, the DNA is TGTGCCAGCAGCTTAGCGGGAGCCTACGAGCAGTACTTC. Amino acids: CASSLAGAYEQYF.